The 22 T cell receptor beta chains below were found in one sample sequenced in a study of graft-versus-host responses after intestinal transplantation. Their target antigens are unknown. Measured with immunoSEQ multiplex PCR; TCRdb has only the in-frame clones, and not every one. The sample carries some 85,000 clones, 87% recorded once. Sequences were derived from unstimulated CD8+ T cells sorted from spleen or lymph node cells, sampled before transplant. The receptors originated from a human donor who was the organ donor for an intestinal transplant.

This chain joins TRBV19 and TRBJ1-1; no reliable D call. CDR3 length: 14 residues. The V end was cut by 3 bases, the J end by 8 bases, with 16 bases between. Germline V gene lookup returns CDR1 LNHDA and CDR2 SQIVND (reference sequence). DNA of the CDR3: TGTGCCAGTAGTATCTCGGGAGTCCGGCCCGAAGCTTTCTTT. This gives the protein CASSISGVRPEAFF. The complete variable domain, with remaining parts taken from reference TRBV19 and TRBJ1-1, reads DGGITQSPKYLFRKEGQNVTLSCEQNLNHDAMYWYRQDPGQGLRLIYYSQIVNDFQKGDIAEGYSVSREKKESFPLTVTSAQKNPTAFYLCASSISGVRPEAFFGQGTRLTVV.

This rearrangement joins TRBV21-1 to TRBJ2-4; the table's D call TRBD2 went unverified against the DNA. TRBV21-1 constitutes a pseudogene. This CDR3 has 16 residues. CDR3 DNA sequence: TGTGCCAGCAGCAAAAGGGGGGGCTCGAGCAAAAACATTCAGTACTTC. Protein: CASSKRGGSSKNIQYF.

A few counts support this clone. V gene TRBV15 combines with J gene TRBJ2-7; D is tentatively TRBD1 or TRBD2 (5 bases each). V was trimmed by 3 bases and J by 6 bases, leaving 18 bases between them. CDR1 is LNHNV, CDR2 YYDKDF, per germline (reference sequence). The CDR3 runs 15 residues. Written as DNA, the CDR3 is TGTGCCACCAGCAGGGGCCGGACTGTCGGGGCCGAGCAGTACTTC. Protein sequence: CATSRGRTVGAEQYF. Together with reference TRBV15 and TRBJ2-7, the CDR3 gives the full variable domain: DAMVIQNPRYQVTQFGKPVTLSCSQTLNHNVMYWYQQKSSQAPKLLFHYYDKDFNNEADTPDNFQSRRPNTSFCFLDIRSPGLGDTAMYLCATSRGRTVGAEQYFGPGTRLTVT.

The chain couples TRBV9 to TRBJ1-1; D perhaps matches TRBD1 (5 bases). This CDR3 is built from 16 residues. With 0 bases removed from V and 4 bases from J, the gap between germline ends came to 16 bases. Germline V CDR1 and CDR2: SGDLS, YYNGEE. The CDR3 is CASSVGGGGSGTEAFF. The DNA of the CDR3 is TGTGCCAGCAGCGTAGGGGGGGGAGGGTCGGGCACTGAAGCTTTCTTT.

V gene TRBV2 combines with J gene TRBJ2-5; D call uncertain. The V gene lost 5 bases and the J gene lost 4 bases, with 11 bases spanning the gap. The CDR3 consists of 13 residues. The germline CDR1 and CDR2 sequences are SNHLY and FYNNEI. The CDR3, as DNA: TGTGCCAGCAGTCGACGTGACGGAGAGACCCAGTACTTC. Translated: CASSRRDGETQYF.

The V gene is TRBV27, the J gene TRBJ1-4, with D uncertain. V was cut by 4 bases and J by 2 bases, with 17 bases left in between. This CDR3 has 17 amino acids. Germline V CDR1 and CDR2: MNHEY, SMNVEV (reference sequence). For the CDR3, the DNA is TGTGCCAGCAGTTCTTCAGGTCCCTTTGCGACTAATGAAAAACTGTTTTTT. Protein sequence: CASSSSGPFATNEKLFF.

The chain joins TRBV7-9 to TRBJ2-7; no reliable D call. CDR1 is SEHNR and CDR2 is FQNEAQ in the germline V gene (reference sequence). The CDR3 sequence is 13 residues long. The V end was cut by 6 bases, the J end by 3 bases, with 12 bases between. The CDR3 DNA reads TGTGCCAGCAGTTTTGGTTGGGGCTACGAGCAGTACTTC. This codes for CASSFGWGYEQYF.

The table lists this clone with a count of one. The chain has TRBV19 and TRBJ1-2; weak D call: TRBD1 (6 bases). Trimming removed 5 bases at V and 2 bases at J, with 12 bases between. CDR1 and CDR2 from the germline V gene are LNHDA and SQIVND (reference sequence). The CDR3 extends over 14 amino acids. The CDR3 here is CASSPSTGNYGYTF. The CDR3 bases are TGTGCCAGTAGTCCTTCGACAGGAAACTATGGCTACACCTTC.

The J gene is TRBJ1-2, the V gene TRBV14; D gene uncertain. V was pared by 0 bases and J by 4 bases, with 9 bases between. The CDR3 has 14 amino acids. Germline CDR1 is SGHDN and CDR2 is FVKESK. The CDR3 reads CASSQDNSIYGYTF. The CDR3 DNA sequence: TGTGCCAGCAGCCAAGACAACAGTATCTATGGCTACACCTTC.

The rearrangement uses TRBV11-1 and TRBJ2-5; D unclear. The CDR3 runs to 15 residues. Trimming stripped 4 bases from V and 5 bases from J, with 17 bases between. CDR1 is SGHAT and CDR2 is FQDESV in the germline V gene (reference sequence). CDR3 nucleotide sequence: TGTGCCAGCAGCTCCCCAAACAAGAGACCGGAGACCCAGTACTTC. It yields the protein CASSSPNKRPETQYF.

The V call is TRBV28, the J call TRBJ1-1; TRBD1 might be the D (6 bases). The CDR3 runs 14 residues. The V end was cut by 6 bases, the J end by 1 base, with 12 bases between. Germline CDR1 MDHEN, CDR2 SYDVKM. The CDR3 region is CASSLQGTNTEAFF. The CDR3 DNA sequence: TGTGCCAGCAGCCTACAGGGTACGAACACTGAAGCTTTCTTT.

CDR3 DNA: TGCGCCAGCAGCTTGGTCGACAGGGTAGGGACCTACGAGCAGTACTTC. This encodes CASSLVDRVGTYEQYF. V is TRBV5-1 and J is TRBJ2-7; 7 bases fit TRBD1. The CDR3 covers 16 residues. Germline values: CDR1 SGHRS, CDR2 YFSETQ. The V and J ends lost 0 bases and 2 bases, in that order; junction bases with no gene match: 8.

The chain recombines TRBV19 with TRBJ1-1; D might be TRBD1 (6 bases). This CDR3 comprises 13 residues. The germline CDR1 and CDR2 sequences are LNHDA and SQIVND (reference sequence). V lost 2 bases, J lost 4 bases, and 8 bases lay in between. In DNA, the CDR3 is TGTGCCAGTAGTATAATAGGGGGCACTGAAGCTTTCTTT. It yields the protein CASSIIGGTEAFF.

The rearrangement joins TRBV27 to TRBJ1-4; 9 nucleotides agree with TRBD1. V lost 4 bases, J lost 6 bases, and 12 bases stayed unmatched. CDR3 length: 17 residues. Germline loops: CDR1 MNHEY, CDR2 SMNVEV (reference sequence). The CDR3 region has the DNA TGTGCCAGCAGTTCCGTGACACAGGGGGCAGAGGATGAAAAACTGTTTTTT. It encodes CASSSVTQGAEDEKLFF.

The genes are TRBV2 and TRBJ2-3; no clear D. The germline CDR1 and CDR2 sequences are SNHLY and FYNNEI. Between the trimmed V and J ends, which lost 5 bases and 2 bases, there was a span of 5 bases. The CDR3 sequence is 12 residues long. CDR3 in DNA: TGTGCCAGCAGTTCCGACACAGATACGCAGTATTTT. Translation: CASSSDTDTQYF.

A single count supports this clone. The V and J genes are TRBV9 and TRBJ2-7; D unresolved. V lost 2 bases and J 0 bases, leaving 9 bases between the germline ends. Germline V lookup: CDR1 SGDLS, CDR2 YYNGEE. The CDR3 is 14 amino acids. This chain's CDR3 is CASSVDGSSYEQYF. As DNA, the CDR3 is TGTGCCAGCAGCGTTGACGGTAGCTCCTACGAGCAGTACTTC.

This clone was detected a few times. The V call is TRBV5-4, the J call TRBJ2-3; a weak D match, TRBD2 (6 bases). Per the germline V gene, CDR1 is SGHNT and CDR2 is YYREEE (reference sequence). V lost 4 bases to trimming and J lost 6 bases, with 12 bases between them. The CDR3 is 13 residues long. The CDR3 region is CASSPTSFDTQYF. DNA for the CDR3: TGTGCCAGCAGCCCGACTAGTTTTGATACGCAGTATTTT.

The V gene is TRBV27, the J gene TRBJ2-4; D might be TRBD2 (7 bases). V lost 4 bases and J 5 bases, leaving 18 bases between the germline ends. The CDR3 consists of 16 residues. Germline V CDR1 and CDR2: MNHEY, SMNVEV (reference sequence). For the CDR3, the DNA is TGTGCCAGCAGTTCCCTCCGCGGGGGCATTGAAAACATTCAGTACTTC. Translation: CASSSLRGGIENIQYF.

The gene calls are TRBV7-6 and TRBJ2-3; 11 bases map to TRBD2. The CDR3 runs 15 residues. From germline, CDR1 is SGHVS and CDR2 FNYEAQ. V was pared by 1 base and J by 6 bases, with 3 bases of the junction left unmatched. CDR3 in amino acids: CASSLVAGGPDTQYF. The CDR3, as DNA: TGTGCCAGCAGCTTAGTAGCGGGGGGGCCTGATACGCAGTATTTT.

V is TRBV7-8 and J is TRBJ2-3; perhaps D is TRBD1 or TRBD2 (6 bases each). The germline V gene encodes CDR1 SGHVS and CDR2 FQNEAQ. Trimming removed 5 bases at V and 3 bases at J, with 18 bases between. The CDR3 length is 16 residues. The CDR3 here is CASSRNRGVSTDTQYF. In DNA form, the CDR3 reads TGTGCCAGCAGCCGCAATAGGGGGGTATCAACAGATACGCAGTATTTT.

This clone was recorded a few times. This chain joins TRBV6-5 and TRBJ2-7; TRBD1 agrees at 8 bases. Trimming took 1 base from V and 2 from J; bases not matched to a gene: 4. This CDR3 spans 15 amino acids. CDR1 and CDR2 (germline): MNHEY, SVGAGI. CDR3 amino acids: CASSYYRGEAYEQYF. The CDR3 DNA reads TGTGCCAGCAGTTACTACAGGGGGGAGGCCTACGAGCAGTACTTC.

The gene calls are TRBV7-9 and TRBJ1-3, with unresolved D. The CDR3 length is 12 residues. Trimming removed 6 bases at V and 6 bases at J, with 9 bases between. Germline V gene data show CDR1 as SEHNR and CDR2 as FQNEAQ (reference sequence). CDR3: CASSYGPNTIYF. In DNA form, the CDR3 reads TGTGCCAGCAGTTACGGGCCAAACACCATATATTTT.